The 11 T cell receptor beta chains listed next were all sequenced from one sample in a study of blood T cell repertoires in COVID-19. Data came from immunoSEQ multiplex PCR; TCRdb stores just in-frame clones and leaves some out. The data show about 190,000 clones, 90% seen once. The sequenced material came from peripheral blood. Receptor source: a man aged 50-59 years with acute or convalescent COVID-19.

This chain uses TRBV11-2 with TRBJ2-2; tentative D call: TRBD2 (6 bases). V shed 5 bases and J shed 6 bases, with 13 bases lying between them. This CDR3 comprises 14 residues. The germline CDR1 and CDR2 sequences are SGHAT and FQNNGV. The CDR3 sequence is CASSQTRGAGELFF. CDR3 coding DNA: TGTGCCAGCAGCCAGACTAGGGGCGCCGGGGAGCTGTTTTTT. The whole variable domain, remainder taken from reference TRBV11-2 and TRBJ2-2, is EAGVAQSPRYKIIEKRQSVAFWCNPISGHATLYWYQQILGQGPKLLIQFQNNGVVDDSQLPKDRFSAERLKGVDSTLKIQPAKLEDSAVYLCASSQTRGAGELFFGEGSRLTVL.

The V and J genes are TRBV3-1 (or the pseudogene TRBV3-2) and TRBJ2-7; a possible D gene is TRBD2 (5 bases). Germline V gives CDR1 LGHDT, CDR2 YNNKEL (reference sequence). V was trimmed by 1 base and J by 6 bases, leaving 16 bases between them. The CDR3 length is 15 residues. CDR3 nucleotide sequence: TGTGCCAGCAGCCAAGTACTAGGAGGATCGGGCGAGCAGTACTTC. Translation gives CASSQVLGGSGEQYF.

The V call is TRBV19, the J call TRBJ1-2, with TRBD1 identical over 8 bases. CDR3 size: 14 residues. The germline V gene encodes CDR1 LNHDA and CDR2 SQIVND (reference sequence). Trimming cost V 5 bases and J 3 bases; bases outside gene matches: 5. The chain's CDR3 is CASSGGQGYYGYTF. Written as DNA, the CDR3 is TGTGCCAGTAGTGGCGGACAGGGCTACTATGGCTACACCTTC.

With regard to this clone: Relative to the germline gene, one junction end is altered; a read error may explain this. This chain links TRBV12-3 or TRBV12-4 with TRBJ2-3, with a possible D match to TRBD1 (6 bases). The CDR3 totals 12 residues. CDR3 bases: TGTGCCAGCAGTAGCTCGACAGGCCCCCGTGCTTTT. Translated: CASSSSTGPRAF.

CDR3 coding DNA: TGTGCCAGTTCGGTTCCTCCTATGAACACTGAAGCTTTCTTT. This encodes CASSVPPMNTEAFF. The J gene is TRBJ1-1, the V gene TRBV19; D call uncertain. Germline-derived CDR1 and CDR2 are LNHDA and SQIVND (reference sequence). This CDR3 region has 14 residues. Trimming took off 8 bases at V and 0 bases at J, with 13 bases between the two ends.

The chain recombines TRBV5-1 with TRBJ2-5, with TRBD1 matching 10 bases. CDR3 size: 15 residues. The germline V gene encodes CDR1 SGHRS and CDR2 YFSETQ. V lost 4 bases, J lost 4 bases, and 7 bases stayed unmatched. In DNA form, the CDR3 reads TGCGCCAGCAGCCCGACAGACAGGGGGCGAGAGACCCAGTACTTC. It is translated as CASSPTDRGRETQYF.

The chain couples TRBV6-5 to TRBJ2-2; D might be TRBD2 (5 bases). CDR3 length: 13 amino acids. The ends were cut back, 5 bases at V and 4 bases at J, with 8 bases in the middle. Per the germline V gene, CDR1 is MNHEY and CDR2 is SVGAGI. The CDR3 DNA sequence: TGTGCCAGCAGTCCCGGACTCACCGGGGAGCTGTTTTTT. The encoded protein is CASSPGLTGELFF.

In this sample, this clone turned up once. The chain combines TRBV5-1 with TRBJ2-2, with D uncertain. The CDR3 runs 14 residues. The germline V gene encodes CDR1 SGHRS and CDR2 YFSETQ. V lost 6 bases to trimming and J lost 0 bases, with 9 bases between them. The CDR3 reads CASNNLANTGELFF. The CDR3 DNA follows: TGCGCCAGCAACAACCTCGCGAACACCGGGGAGCTGTTTTTT.

The chain uses TRBV7-3 and TRBJ2-5; 7 nucleotides line up with TRBD2. In germline, CDR1 is SGHTA, CDR2 FQGTGA. J lost 4 bases, V lost 4 bases, and 9 bases had no gene match. This CDR3 spans 15 amino acids. CDR3 region: CASSSAGILGETQYF. CDR3 coding DNA: TGTGCCAGCAGCTCAGCGGGGATTTTAGGAGAGACCCAGTACTTC.

V usage is TRBV7-9 and J usage is TRBJ1-4; 7 nucleotides line up with TRBD1. This CDR3 spans 11 amino acids. Per germline, CDR1 SEHNR and CDR2 FQNEAQ (reference sequence). V gave up 6 bases and J gave up 12 bases; unmatched junction bases: 4. The CDR3 here is CASRERGQLFF. The CDR3 region has the DNA TGTGCCAGCAGGGAAAGGGGGCAACTGTTTTTT.

This sequence joins TRBV21-1 and TRBJ2-7; the table gives TRBD2 as D, unverified against the DNA. TRBV21-1 is designated a pseudogene. The CDR3 totals 19 residues. For the CDR3, the DNA is TGTGCCAGCAGCAAAGAGGCGCTAGCGGGAGGTCATTCGAACTACGAGCAGTACTTC. This sequence encodes CASSKEALAGGHSNYEQYF.